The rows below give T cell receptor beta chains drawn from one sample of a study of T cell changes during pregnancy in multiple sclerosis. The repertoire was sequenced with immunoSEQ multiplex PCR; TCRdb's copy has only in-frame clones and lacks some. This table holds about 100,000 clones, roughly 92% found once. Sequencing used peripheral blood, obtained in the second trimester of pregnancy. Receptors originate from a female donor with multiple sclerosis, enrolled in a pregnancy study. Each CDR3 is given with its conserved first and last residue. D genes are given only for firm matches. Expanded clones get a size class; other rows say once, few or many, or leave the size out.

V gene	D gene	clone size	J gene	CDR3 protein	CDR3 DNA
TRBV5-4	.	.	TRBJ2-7	CASSLSPGDYEQYF	TGTGCCAGCAGCTTGTCCCCAGGGGACTACGAGCAGTACTTC
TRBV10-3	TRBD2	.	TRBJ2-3	CAISGLAEADTQYF	TGTGCCATCAGTGGACTAGCGGAGGCAGATACGCAGTATTTT
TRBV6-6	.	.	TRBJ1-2	CASSYDTPSSYGYTF	TGTGCCAGCAGTTACGACACCCCGTCAAGCTATGGCTACACCTTC
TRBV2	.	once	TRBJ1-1	CASSPLTVPNTEAFF	TGTGCCAGCAGCCCCTTGACAGTACCGAACACTGAAGCTTTCTTT
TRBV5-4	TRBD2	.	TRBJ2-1	CASSLRLAGNEQFF	TGTGCCAGCAGCTTGCGGCTAGCGGGCAATGAGCAGTTCTTC
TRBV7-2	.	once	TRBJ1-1	CASSTSGRANTEAFF	TGTGCCAGCAGCACATCCGGGAGAGCGAACACTGAAGCTTTCTTT
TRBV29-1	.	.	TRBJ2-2	CSGLLGGAGELFF	TGCAGCGGTTTGCTGGGGGGTGCCGGGGAGCTGTTTTTT
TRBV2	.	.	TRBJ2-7	CASSVGRTSSYEQYF	TGTGCCAGCAGTGTGGGCCGTACGAGCTCCTACGAGCAGTACTTC
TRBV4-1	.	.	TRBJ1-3	CASSPTPFRLLGGNTIYF	TGCGCCAGCAGCCCAACCCCGTTCAGGCTCTTGGGTGGAAACACCATATATTTT
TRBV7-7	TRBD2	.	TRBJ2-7	CASSRLAGYEQYF	TGTGCCAGCAGCCGACTAGCCGGGTACGAGCAGTACTTC
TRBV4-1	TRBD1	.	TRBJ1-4	CASSQGGQSLFF	TGCGCCAGCAGCCAAGGGGGACAGTCACTGTTTTTT
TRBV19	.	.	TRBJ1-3	CASSIARNLTVSGNTIYF	TGTGCCAGTAGTATAGCCAGGAACCTTACAGTTTCTGGAAACACCATATATTTT
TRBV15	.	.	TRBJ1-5	CATSRDLWIQGEVPQHF	TGTGCCACCAGCAGAGATTTGTGGATACAGGGAGAAGTGCCCCAGCATTTT
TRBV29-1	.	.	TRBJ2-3	CSVRLGASISTDTQYF	TGCAGCGTCCGCCTTGGGGCTAGTATAAGCACAGATACGCAGTATTTT
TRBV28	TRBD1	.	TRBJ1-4	CASSLVSGGEKLFF	TGTGCCAGCAGTTTAGTCTCAGGGGGCGAAAAACTGTTTTTT
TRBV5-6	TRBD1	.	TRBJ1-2	CASSLAPGTVNGYTF	TGTGCCAGCAGCTTGGCCCCCGGGACAGTTAATGGCTACACCTTC
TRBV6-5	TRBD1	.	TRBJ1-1	CASTSGGSRFTEAFF	TGTGCCAGCACCTCAGGGGGCTCCCGGTTCACTGAAGCTTTCTTT
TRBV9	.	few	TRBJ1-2	CASSPIAGSGYTF	TGTGCCAGCAGCCCAATTGCAGGGTCTGGCTACACCTTC
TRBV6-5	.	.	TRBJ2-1	CASNRQPGHEQFF	TGTGCCAGCAATAGACAGCCGGGTCATGAGCAGTTCTTC
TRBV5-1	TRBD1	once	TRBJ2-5	CASSQGQALKETQYF	TGCGCCAGCAGCCAGGGACAGGCCTTGAAAGAGACCCAGTACTTC
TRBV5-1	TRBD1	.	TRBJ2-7	CASSLGTGGISYEQYF	TGCGCCAGCAGCTTGGGCACAGGGGGGATCTCCTACGAGCAGTACTTC
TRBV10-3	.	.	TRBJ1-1	CAISEQGANTEAFF	TGTGCCATCAGTGAACAGGGCGCGAACACTGAAGCTTTCTTT
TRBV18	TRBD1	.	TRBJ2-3	CASSPRQGTIRTDTQYF	TGTGCCAGCTCACCCCGACAGGGGACGATCCGCACAGATACGCAGTATTTT
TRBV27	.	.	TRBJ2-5	CASRMRVSETQYF	TGTGCCAGCAGGATGAGGGTTTCGGAGACCCAGTACTTC
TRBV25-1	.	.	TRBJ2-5	CASSNYRGGETQYF	TGTGCCAGCAGTAACTACAGGGGAGGAGAGACCCAGTACTTC
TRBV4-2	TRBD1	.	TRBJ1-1	CASSPGQEGTEAFF	TGTGCCAGCAGCCCGGGACAGGAGGGCACTGAAGCTTTCTTT
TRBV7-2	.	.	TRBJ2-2	CASSPRGRGYTGELFF	TGTGCCAGCAGCCCTAGGGGCAGGGGATACACCGGGGAGCTGTTTTTT
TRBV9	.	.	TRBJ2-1	CASSAARGGAPYNEQFF	TGTGCCAGCAGCGCGGCGAGGGGGGGGGCCCCCTACAATGAGCAGTTCTTC
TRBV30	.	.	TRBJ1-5	CAWSIDRGRGNQPQHF	TGTGCCTGGAGTATAGATAGGGGTAGAGGCAATCAGCCCCAGCATTTT
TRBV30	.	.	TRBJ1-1	CAWSAPGVGGARAEAFF	TGTGCCTGGAGTGCCCCCGGGGTGGGGGGGGCACGAGCTGAAGCTTTCTTT
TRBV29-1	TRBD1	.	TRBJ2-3	CSVGGTGADTQYF	TGCAGCGTTGGCGGGACAGGGGCAGATACGCAGTATTTT
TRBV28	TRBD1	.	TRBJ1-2	CASTMTGAGYGYTF	TGTGCCAGCACAATGACAGGGGCGGGCTATGGCTACACCTTC
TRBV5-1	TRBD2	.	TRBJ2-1	CASQEASGRASGGEQFF	TGCGCCAGCCAAGAGGCTAGCGGGAGGGCGTCGGGGGGTGAGCAGTTCTTC
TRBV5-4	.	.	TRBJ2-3	CASSAATMRSTDTQYF	TGTGCCAGCAGCGCTGCAACTATGCGGAGCACAGATACGCAGTATTTT
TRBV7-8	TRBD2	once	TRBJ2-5	CASSSTLGLAGEGETQYF	TGTGCCAGCAGCTCCACCCTAGGACTAGCGGGAGAGGGGGAGACCCAGTACTTC
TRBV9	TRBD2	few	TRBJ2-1	CASSVGSGNYNEQFF	TGTGCCAGCAGCGTAGGTAGCGGGAACTACAATGAGCAGTTCTTC
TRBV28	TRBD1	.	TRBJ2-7	CASSYVGQGAYEQYF	TGTGCCAGCAGTTATGTCGGACAGGGGGCTTACGAGCAGTACTTC
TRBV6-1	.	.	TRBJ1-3	CASSEGGYTNTIYF	TGTGCCAGCAGTGAAGGAGGGTATACAAACACCATATATTTT
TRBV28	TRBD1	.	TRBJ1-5	CASSYWTGAYSNQPQHF	TGTGCCAGCAGCTACTGGACAGGGGCATATAGCAATCAGCCCCAGCATTTT
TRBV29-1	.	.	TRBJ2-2	CSVDWGVGHTGELFF	TGCAGCGTTGATTGGGGAGTTGGGCACACCGGGGAGCTGTTTTTT
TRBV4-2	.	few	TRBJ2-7	CASSQGPTSAASYEQYF	TGTGCCAGCAGCCAAGGTCCAACCTCGGCGGCCTCCTACGAGCAGTACTTC
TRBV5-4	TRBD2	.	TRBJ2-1	CASSLGLAGVVGEQFF	TGTGCCAGCAGCTTGGGACTAGCGGGAGTTGTAGGTGAGCAGTTCTTC
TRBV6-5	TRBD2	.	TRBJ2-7	CASSYSVAGGVLEQYF	TGTGCCAGCAGTTACTCGGTAGCGGGGGGGGTGTTAGAGCAGTACTTC
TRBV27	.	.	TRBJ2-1	CASRISHRVSSYNEQFF	TGTGCCAGCAGAATCTCCCACAGGGTCAGCTCCTACAATGAGCAGTTCTTC
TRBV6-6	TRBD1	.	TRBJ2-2	CASSYSGGSGGGELFF	TGTGCCAGCAGTTACTCAGGGGGCTCAGGTGGGGGGGAGCTGTTTTTT